This T cell receptor beta chain comes out of a study of brain T cells in children with intractable seizures. The time point here: blood from clinic visit 5 months post-surgery; TSC patient then seizure free. Sequencing was limited to surgery cases with top T cell transcript signatures in brain tissue. Before surgery, patients took at least one anti-epileptic drug. A note on this clone: Its antigen is undetermined.

CDR1 is LNHDA and CDR2 is SQIVND in the germline V gene (reference sequence). There are 17 residues in the CDR3. The V and J ends lost 5 bases and 1 base, in that order; junction bases with no gene match: 10. Findings and caveats of the study: Patients' HCMV serostatus was unknown; virus specificity rests on CDR3 similarity alone. Absence of clones before surgery may stem from lower sequencing depth.

Only in-frame clones appear in the TCRdb table, and some are missing; sequencing was by immunoSEQ multiplex PCR. The table lists about 340,000 clones, over 90% of them singletons. This TCR was sampled from a boy under three years old with tuberous sclerosis and intractable seizures. The chain couples TRBV19 to TRBJ2-2; 7 bases align to TRBD1. Sample: peripheral blood, taken roughly 5 months after surgery. In DNA, the CDR3 is TGTGCCAGTAGTCCGGATCCCGGACAGGTGAACACCGGGGAGCTGTTTTTT. This sequence encodes CASSPDPGQVNTGELFF.